This T cell receptor (beta chain) was observed in a study of shared clonotypes between healthy human individuals. Study outcomes and limitations: Clonotypes which were not shared had lower generation probabilities than clonotypes that all four donors shared. Large sequencing depth failed to make sorted-subset sequencing complete, rarefaction showed. Blood alone was sampled, and tissue repertoires likely differ.

Replicate PCRs run on sorted subsets employed around 200 ng DNA, approximately 30,000 T cell genomes. Libraries were prepared by immunoSEQ multiplex PCR; TCRdb keeps only in-frame clonotypes and omits some of them. The sample has around 2,000,000 clones; about 94% are singletons. The CDR3 has 13 residues. V shed 3 bases and J shed 5 bases, with 11 bases lying between them. CDR1 SGDLS and CDR2 YYNGEE come from the germline V gene. CD45RO-negative, CCR7-positively selected cells formed the naive CD8 fraction, excluding terminally differentiated effector memory CD45RA+ cells. This clone came up once. Its antigen is as yet unknown.

Sequencing was carried out using naive CD8+ T cells sorted from blood. The sequence derives from a young man in good health. V and J are TRBV9 and TRBJ2-5; either TRBD1 or TRBD2 may fit D (5 bases each). The DNA for the CDR3 is TGTGCCAGCAGCGCCCGGTGGGGGGAGACCCAGTACTTC. It is translated as CASSARWGETQYF.